The 3 T cell receptor beta chains below were found in one sample sequenced in a study of T-cell memory formation after mild COVID-19. TCRdb reprocessed the 5' RACE reads via MiXCR and lists one record per CDR3 protein. Of some 250,000 distinct CDR3 sequences listed, 9.4% were seen once; the top ten hold 22%. The sequenced sample consisted of PBMCs or a T cell subset sorted from them (not recorded which). Every receptor here comes from a young man who had mild COVID-19 (a few samples of this study predate the infection). Cell type and time point are not known.

The chain employs TRBV19 and TRBJ2-3, with TRBD1 matching over 8 bases. Per germline, CDR1 LNHDA and CDR2 SQIVND (reference sequence). The CDR3 has 14 amino acids. Trimming removed 3 bases from V and 4 bases from J; junction bases left unmatched: 3. The CDR3 DNA reads as TGTGCCAGTAGTATGGTCAGGGGGCCAGATACGCAGTATTTT. Its protein is CASSMVRGPDTQYF.

This clonotype was detected only a few times. V is TRBV15 and J is TRBJ2-1; no definite D call. V was clipped by 0 bases and J by 9 bases, with 12 bases between them. The length of the CDR3 is 14 residues. Germline CDR1 LNHNV, CDR2 YYDKDF (reference sequence). In nucleotides, the CDR3 is TGTGCCACCAGCAGAGATCCCAAGCCCGGTGAGCAGTTCTTC. Translated: CATSRDPKPGEQFF.

This sequence joins TRBV7-9 and TRBJ2-4; 9 positions agree with TRBD1. Per the germline V gene, CDR1 is SEHNR and CDR2 is FQNEAQ (reference sequence). The CDR3 totals 15 residues. J was trimmed by 4 bases and V by 7 bases; bases with no gene match: 8. The CDR3: CASTSPDRGKNIQYF. CDR3 nucleotide sequence: TGTGCCAGCACCTCCCCGGACAGGGGAAAAAACATTCAGTACTTC. The whole variable domain, filled in from reference TRBV7-9 and TRBJ2-4, reads DTGVSQNPRHKITKRGQNVTFRCDPISEHNRLYWYRQTLGQGPEFLTYFQNEAQLEKSRLLSDRFSAERPKGSFSTLEIQRTEQGDSAMYLCASTSPDRGKNIQYFGAGTRLSVL.